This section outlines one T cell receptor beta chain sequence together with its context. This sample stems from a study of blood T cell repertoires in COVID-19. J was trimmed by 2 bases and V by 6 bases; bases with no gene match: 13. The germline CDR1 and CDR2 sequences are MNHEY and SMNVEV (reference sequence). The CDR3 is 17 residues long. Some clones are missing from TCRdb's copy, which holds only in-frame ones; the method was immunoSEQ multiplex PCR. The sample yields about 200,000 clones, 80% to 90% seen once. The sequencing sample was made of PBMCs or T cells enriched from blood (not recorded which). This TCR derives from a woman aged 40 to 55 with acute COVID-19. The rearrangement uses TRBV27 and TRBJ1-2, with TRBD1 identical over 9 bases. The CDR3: CASSSLLTGGANYGYTF. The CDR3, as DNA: TGTGCCAGCAGCTCACTCCTTACAGGGGGCGCAAACTATGGCTACACCTTC.